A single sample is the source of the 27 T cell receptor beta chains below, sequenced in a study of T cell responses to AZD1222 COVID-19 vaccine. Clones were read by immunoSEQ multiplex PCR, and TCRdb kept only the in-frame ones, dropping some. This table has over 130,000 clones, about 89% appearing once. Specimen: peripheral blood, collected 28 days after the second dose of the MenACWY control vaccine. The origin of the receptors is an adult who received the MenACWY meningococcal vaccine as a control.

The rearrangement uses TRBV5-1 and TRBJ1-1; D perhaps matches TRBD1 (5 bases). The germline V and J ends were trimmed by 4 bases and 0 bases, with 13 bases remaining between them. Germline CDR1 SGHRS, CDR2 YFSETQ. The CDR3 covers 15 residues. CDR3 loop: CASSLIQAMNTEAFF. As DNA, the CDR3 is TGCGCCAGCAGCCTAATACAGGCTATGAACACTGAAGCTTTCTTT.

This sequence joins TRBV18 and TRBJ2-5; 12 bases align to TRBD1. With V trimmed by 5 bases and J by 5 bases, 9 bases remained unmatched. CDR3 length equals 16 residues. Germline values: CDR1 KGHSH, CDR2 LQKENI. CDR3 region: CASSTNRDRGPETQYF. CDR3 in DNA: TGTGCCAGCTCAACCAACCGGGACAGGGGGCCGGAGACCCAGTACTTC. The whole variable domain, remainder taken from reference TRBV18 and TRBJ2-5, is NAGVMQNPRHLVRRRGQEARLRCSPMKGHSHVYWYRQLPEEGLKFMVYLQKENIIDESGMPKERFSAEFPKEGPSILRIQQVVRGDSAAYFCASSTNRDRGPETQYFGPGTRLLVL.

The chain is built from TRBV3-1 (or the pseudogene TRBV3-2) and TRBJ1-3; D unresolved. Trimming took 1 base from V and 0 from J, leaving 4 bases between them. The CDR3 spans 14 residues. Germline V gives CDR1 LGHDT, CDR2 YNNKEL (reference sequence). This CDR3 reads CASSQGPSGNTIYF. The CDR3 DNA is TGTGCCAGCAGCCAAGGACCCTCTGGAAACACCATATATTTT.

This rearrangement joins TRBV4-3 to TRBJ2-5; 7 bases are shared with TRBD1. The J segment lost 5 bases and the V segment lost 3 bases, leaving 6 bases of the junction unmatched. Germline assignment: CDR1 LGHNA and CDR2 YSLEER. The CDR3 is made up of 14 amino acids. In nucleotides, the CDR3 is TGCGCCAGCAGCCAGTCGGACAGGAGGGAGACCCAGTACTTC. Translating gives CASSQSDRRETQYF.

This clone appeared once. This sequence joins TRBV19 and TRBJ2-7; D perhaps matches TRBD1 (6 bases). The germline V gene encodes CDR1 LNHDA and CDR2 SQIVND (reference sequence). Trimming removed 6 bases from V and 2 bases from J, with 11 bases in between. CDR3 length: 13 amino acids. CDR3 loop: CASRQQGTYEQYF. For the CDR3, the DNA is TGTGCCAGTAGACAACAGGGTACCTACGAGCAGTACTTC.

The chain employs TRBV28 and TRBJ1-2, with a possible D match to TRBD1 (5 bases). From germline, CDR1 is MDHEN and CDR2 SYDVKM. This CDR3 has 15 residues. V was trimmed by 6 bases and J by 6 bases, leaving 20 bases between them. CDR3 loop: CASRAGVGAGHGYTF. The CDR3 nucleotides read TGTGCCAGCAGGGCGGGCGTCGGGGCAGGTCATGGCTACACCTTC.

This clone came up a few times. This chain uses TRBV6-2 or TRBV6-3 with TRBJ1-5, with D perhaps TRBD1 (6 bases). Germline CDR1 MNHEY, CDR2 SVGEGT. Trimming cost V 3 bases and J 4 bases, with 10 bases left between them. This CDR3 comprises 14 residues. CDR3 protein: CASSYTTGNQPQHF. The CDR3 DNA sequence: TGTGCCAGCAGTTATACTACAGGGAATCAGCCCCAGCATTTT.

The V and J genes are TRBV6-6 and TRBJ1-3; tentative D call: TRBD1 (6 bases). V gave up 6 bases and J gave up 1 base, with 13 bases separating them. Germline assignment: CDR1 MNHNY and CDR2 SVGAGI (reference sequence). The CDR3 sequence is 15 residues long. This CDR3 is CASRDYTGSGNTIYF. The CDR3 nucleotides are TGTGCCAGCAGAGACTACACAGGGTCTGGAAACACCATATATTTT.

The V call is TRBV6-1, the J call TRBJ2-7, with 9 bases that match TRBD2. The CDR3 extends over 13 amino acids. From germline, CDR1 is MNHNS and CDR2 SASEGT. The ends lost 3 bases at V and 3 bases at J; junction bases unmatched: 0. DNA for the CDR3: TGTGCCAGCAGTGAGACTAGCGGCTACGAGCAGTACTTC. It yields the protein CASSETSGYEQYF.

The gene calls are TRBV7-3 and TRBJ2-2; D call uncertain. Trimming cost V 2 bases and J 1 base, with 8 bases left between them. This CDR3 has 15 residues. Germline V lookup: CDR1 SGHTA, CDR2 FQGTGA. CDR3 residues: CASSLGPGNTGELFF. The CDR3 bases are TGTGCCAGCAGCTTAGGTCCCGGGAACACCGGGGAGCTGTTTTTT.

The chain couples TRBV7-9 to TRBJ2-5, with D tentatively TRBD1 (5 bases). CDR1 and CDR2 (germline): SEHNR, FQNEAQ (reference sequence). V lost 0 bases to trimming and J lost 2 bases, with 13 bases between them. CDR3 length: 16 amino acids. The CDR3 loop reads CASSLAVSDRQETQYF. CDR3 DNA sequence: TGTGCCAGCAGCTTAGCCGTTTCTGACAGACAAGAGACCCAGTACTTC.

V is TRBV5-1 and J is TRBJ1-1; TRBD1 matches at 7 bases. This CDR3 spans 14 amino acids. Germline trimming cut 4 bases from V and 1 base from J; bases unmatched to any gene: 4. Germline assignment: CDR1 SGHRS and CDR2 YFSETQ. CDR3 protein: CASSDRERNTEAFF. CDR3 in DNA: TGCGCCAGCAGCGACAGGGAGAGGAACACTGAAGCTTTCTTT.

The CDR3 loop reads CASSYKDREYGYTF. CDR3 nucleotides: TGTGCCAGCAGTTACAAGGACAGGGAGTATGGCTACACCTTC. This chain uses TRBV6-5 with TRBJ1-2; 8 bases are a match to TRBD1. The CDR3 is made up of 14 amino acids. Trimming removed 2 bases from V and 5 bases from J; junction bases left unmatched: 4. The germline V gene encodes CDR1 MNHEY and CDR2 SVGAGI.

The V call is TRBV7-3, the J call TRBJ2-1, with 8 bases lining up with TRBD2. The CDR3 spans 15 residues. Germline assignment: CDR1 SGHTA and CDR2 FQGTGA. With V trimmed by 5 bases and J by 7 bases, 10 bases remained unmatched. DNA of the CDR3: TGTGCCAGCAGCCCATTAAGCGGGAGTATGAATGAGCAGTTCTTC. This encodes CASSPLSGSMNEQFF.

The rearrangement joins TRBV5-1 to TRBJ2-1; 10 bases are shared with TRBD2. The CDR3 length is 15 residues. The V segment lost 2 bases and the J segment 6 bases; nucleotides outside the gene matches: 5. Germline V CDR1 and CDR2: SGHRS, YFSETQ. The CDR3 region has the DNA TGCGCCAGCAGCTTTCTAGCGGGAGTCGGCAATGAGCAGTTCTTC. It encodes CASSFLAGVGNEQFF.

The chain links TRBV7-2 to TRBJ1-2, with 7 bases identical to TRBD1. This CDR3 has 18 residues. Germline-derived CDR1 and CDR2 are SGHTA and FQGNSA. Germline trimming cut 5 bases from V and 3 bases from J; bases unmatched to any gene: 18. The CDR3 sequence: CASSDGKDRFEAYYGYTF. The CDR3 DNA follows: TGTGCCAGCAGCGACGGAAAGGACAGGTTTGAAGCCTACTATGGCTACACCTTC. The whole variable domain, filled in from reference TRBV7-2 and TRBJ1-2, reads GAGVSQSPSNKVTEKGKDVELRCDPISGHTALYWYRQSLGQGLEFLIYFQGNSAPDKSGLPSDRFSAERTGGSVSTLTIQRTQQEDSAVYLCASSDGKDRFEAYYGYTFGSGTRLTVV.

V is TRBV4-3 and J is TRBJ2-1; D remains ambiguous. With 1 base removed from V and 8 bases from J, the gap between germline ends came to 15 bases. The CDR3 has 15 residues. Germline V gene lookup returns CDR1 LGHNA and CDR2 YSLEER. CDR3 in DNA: TGCGCCAGCAGCCAAGGTGGGCCCGCAATGTATGAGCAGTTCTTC. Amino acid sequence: CASSQGGPAMYEQFF.

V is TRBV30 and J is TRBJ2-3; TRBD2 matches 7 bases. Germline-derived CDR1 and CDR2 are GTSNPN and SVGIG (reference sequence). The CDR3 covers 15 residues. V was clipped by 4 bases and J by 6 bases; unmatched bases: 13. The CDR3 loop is CAWTKRGGTADTQYF. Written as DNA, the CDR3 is TGTGCCTGGACCAAGCGGGGAGGCACGGCTGATACGCAGTATTTT.

CDR3 bases: TGTGCCAGCAGCTCCCCGGGACTAGCGACGCATTCCTACAATGAGCAGTTCTTC. It is translated as CASSSPGLATHSYNEQFF. The chain carries TRBV7-2 and TRBJ2-1; TRBD2 matches at 10 bases. Germline loops: CDR1 SGHTA, CDR2 FQGNSA. With V trimmed by 4 bases and J by 1 base, 10 bases remained unmatched. The length of the CDR3 is 18 residues.

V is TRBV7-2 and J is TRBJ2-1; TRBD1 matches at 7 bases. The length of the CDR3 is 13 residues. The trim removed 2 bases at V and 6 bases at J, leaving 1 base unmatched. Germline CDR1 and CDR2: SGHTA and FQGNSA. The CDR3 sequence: CASSLYRGNEQFF. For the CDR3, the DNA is TGTGCCAGCAGCTTATACAGGGGCAATGAGCAGTTCTTC.

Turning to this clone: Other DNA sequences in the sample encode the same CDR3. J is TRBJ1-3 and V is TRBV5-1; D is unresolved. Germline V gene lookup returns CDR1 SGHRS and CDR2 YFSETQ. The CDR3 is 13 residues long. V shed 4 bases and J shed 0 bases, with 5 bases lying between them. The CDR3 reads CASSPDSGNTIYF. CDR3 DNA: TGCGCCAGCAGCCCCGACTCTGGAAACACCATATATTTT.

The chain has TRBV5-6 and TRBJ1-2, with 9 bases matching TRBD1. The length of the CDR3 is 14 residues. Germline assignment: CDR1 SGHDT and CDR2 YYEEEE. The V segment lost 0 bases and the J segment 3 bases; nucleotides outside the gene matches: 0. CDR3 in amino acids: CASSLGDRDYGYTF. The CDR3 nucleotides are TGTGCCAGCAGCTTGGGGGACAGGGACTATGGCTACACCTTC.

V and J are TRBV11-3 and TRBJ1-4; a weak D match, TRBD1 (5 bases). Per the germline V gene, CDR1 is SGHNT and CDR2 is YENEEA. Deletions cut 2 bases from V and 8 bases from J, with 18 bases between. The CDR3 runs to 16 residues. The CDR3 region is CASSLRMLGVGEKLFF. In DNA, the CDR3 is TGTGCCAGCAGCTTAAGAATGTTAGGGGTTGGGGAAAAACTGTTTTTT.

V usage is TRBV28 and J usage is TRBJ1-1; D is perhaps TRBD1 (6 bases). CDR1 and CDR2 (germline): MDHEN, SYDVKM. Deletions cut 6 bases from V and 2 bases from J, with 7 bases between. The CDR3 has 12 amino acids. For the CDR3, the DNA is TGTGCCAGCAGGGACAGTAACACTGAAGCTTTCTTT. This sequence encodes CASRDSNTEAFF.

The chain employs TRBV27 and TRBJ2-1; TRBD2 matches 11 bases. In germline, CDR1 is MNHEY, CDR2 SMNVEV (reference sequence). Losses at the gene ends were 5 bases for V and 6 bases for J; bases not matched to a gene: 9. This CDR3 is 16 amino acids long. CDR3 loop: CASSRQTSGTPNEQFF. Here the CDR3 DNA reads TGTGCCAGCAGTCGGCAGACTAGCGGGACCCCCAATGAGCAGTTCTTC.

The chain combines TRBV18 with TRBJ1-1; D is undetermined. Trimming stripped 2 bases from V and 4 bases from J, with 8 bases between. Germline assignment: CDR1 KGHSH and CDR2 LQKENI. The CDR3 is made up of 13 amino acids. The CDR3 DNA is TGTGCCAGCTCACCAGGGGAGGCCACTGAAGCTTTCTTT. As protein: CASSPGEATEAFF.

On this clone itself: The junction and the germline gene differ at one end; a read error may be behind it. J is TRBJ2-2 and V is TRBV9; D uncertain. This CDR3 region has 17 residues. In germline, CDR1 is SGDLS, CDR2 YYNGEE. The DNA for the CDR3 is TGTGCCAGCAGCGTAGTTTCCCTTGGTCAGAACCCCGGGGAGCTGTTTTTT. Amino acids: CASSVVSLGQNPGELFF.